This TCR beta chain was obtained from a study of PD-1 blockade in classical Hodgkin lymphoma. Study as a whole: The nivolumab dose that patients received was 3 mg/kg, given intravenously every 2 weeks. The study, taken as a whole, reports: Reports described newly diagnosed patients as having lower baseline TCR diversity than healthy donors. Those achieving complete response showed baseline diversity like newly diagnosed patients.

Trimming left V 5 bases short and J 7 bases short, with 15 bases between. CDR3 length: 14 residues. Germline V CDR1 and CDR2: MGHRA, YSYEKL. Measured with immunoSEQ multiplex PCR; TCRdb has only the in-frame clones, and not every one. The sample has tens of thousands of clones, 77% seen once. Details on this clone: Its specificity is unknown.

Relapse was seen in all patients after autologous stem cell transplantation, and brentuximab vedotin exposure was variable. The TCR sequence derives from a human donor with classical Hodgkin lymphoma. The sample in question was peripheral blood mononuclear cells (PBMCs), obtained before the second cycle of nivolumab. The J gene is TRBJ1-3, the V gene TRBV4-1; D remains unclear. The CDR3 reads CASSSPGNKNTIYF. The CDR3 DNA follows: TGCGCCAGCAGCTCTCCGGGCAACAAGAACACCATATATTTT.